This T cell receptor (beta chain) derives from a study of CD4 T cells in relation to SARS-CoV-2 and coronaviruses. Comments on this clone: Its antigen is not known.

V dropped 3 bases and J dropped 4 bases, with 8 bases sitting between them. Germline V gene data show CDR1 as SGDLS and CDR2 as YYNGEE. The CDR3 has 13 amino acids. The assay was immunoSEQ multiplex PCR, and TCRdb's table has in-frame clones only and misses some. The sample includes about 29,000 clones, less than 80% of them seen just once. Unexposed donor CD4+ T cells date from about 2011-2018, before the COVID-19 pandemic. The cells were cultured for around ten days before CD4+ T cells were isolated. The J gene is TRBJ1-3, the V gene TRBV9; D is perhaps TRBD1 (6 bases). The TCR sequence derives from a human donor in good health. The sample consisted of CD4+ T cells from PBMCs, cultured in vitro. This CDR3 is CASSATGGNTIYF. Written as DNA, the CDR3 is TGTGCCAGCAGCGCCACAGGGGGAAACACCATATATTTT.